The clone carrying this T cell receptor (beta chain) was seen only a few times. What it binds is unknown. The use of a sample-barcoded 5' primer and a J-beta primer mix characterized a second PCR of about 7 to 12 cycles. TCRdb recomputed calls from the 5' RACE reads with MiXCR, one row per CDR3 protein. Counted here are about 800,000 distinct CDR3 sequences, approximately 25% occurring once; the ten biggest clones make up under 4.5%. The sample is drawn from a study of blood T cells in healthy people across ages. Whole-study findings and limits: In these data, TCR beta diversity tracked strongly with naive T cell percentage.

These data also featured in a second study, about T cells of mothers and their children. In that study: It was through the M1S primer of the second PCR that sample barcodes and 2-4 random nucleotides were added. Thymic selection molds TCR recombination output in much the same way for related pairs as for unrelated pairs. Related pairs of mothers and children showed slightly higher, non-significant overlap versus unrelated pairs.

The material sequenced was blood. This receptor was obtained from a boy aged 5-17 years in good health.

The DNA of the CDR3 is TGTGCCAGCAGCTTCGGCTCCAACTCTGGAAACACCATATATTTT. Its translation is CASSFGSNSGNTIYF. This chain uses TRBV7-2 with TRBJ1-3; D remains ambiguous. V lost 3 bases and J 0 bases, leaving 9 bases between the germline ends. Germline-derived CDR1 and CDR2 are SGHTA and FQGNSA. This CDR3 spans 15 amino acids.